Listed here are 10 T cell receptor beta chains from one sample, sequenced in a study of T cell clonality in common variable immunodeficiency. The protocol was immunoSEQ multiplex PCR, while the TCRdb copy is restricted to in-frame clones and leaves out a portion. The sample contains about 44,000 clones, none of them singletons. Sequenced sample: peripheral blood mononuclear cells. The receptors here all came from a person aged 18 to 69 in good health.

This clone came up many times. The observed sequence ends 3 residues before the CDR3 terminus, with the missing tail filled in from the germline J gene. The chain combines TRBV20-1 with TRBJ2-3, with TRBD1 identical over 7 bases. The CDR3 has 13 residues. In germline, CDR1 is DFQATT, CDR2 SNEGSKA (reference sequence). The V and J ends lost 4 bases and 6 bases, in that order; junction bases with no gene match: 7. The part of the CDR3 DNA that was read is TGCAGTGCTAAGACAGGGTTAATTGATACG. It encodes CSAKTGLIDT. The CDR3 as a whole reads CSAKTGLIDTQYF.

This clone was seen repeatedly, ten times or more. The read ends 3 residues early relative to the CDR3; the germline J gene fills the gap. This chain connects TRBV6-2 or TRBV6-3 to TRBJ2-7; D not resolved. Between the trimmed V and J ends, which lost 6 bases and 1 base, there was a span of 13 bases. Germline CDR1 and CDR2: MNHEY and SVGEGT. This CDR3 is built from 14 residues. The CDR3: CASSTNSFSYEQYF. The sequenced CDR3 bases are TGTGCCAGCAGCACCAACAGCTTTTCCTACGAG.

This clone has ten or more counts. With the read ending 3 residues before the CDR3 end, the germline J gene is used to fill in that end. This chain uses TRBV10-2 with TRBJ1-6; weak D call: TRBD1 (5 bases). CDR1 is WSHSY, CDR2 SAAADI, per germline. The CDR3 is 14 residues long. V was shortened by 4 bases and J by 7 bases, with 11 bases between the two germline ends. CDR3 amino acids: CASSVGGRNSPLHF. CDR3 DNA, as far as it was read: TGCGCCAGCAGTGTCGGGGGTCGGAATTCACCC.

This clone was picked up many times. The DNA ends 3 residues before the CDR3 does, and the rest of the CDR3 is filled in from the germline J gene. This sequence joins TRBV19 and TRBJ2-1, with 10 bases that match TRBD2. There are 14 residues in the CDR3. Germline assignment: CDR1 LNHDA and CDR2 SQIVND (reference sequence). V lost 3 bases to trimming and J lost 9 bases; unmatched junction nucleotides: 5. The DNA read from the CDR3 is TGTGCCAGTAGTATCCTAGCGGGAGCGGGTGAG. This codes for CASSILAGAGE. The whole CDR3 protein is CASSILAGAGEQFF.

In its sample, this clone was seen many times. The read stops 3 residues short of the end of the CDR3; the missing end is completed from the germline J gene. This chain uses TRBV28 with TRBJ2-7; D not certain. The CDR3 is 12 residues long. The V and J ends lost 4 bases and 3 bases respectively, with 7 bases between them. Germline lookup yields CDR1 MDHEN and CDR2 SYDVKM. The sequenced CDR3 bases are TGTGCCAGCAGTTCAGTTATCTACGAG. Translation: CASSSVIYE. Given in full, the CDR3 is CASSSVIYEQYF.

This clone was observed many times. Read data end 3 residues before the CDR3 end; the end is taken from the germline J gene. The chain links TRBV28 to TRBJ1-2; unclear D gene. Per the germline V gene, CDR1 is MDHEN and CDR2 is SYDVKM. The CDR3 runs to 15 residues. The V and J ends lost 2 bases and 0 bases respectively, with 10 bases between them. CDR3 region: CASSLAGRANYGYTF. The sequenced part of the CDR3 DNA is TGTGCCAGCAGTTTAGCAGGAAGAGCTAACTATGGC.

This clone has at least ten counts. The CDR3 end falls 3 residues outside the read, so it is completed with the germline J gene. The chain is built from TRBV18 and TRBJ2-7, with TRBD2 matching over 10 bases. In germline, CDR1 is KGHSH, CDR2 LQKENI. The V segment lost 2 bases and the J segment 6 bases; nucleotides outside the gene matches: 7. CDR3 length: 15 amino acids. The covered CDR3 bases are TGTGCCAGCTCACCAGCTAGCGGGGGCCCACTCGAG. It yields the protein CASSPASGGPLE. The full CDR3 reads CASSPASGGPLEQYF.

In its sample, this clone was seen many times. Coverage ceases 3 residues before the CDR3 finishes, and the germline J gene fills in the end. This chain uses TRBV2 with TRBJ1-6; 8 bases line up with TRBD1. The germline gives CDR1 SNHLY, CDR2 FYNNEI. V was pared by 6 bases and J by 7 bases, with 11 bases of the junction left unmatched. This CDR3 has 16 residues. Here the CDR3 reads CASRTTQDRANSPLHF. The sequenced part of the CDR3 DNA is TGTGCCAGCAGAACTACCCAGGACAGGGCCAATTCACCC.

This clone was recorded many times. The read ends 3 residues early relative to the CDR3; the germline J gene fills the gap. J is TRBJ1-3 and V is TRBV2; possibly TRBD1 for D (5 bases). This CDR3 region has 14 residues. Germline CDR1 is SNHLY and CDR2 is FYNNEI. V lost 7 bases to trimming and J lost 0 bases, with 10 bases between them. The part of the CDR3 DNA that was read is TGTGCCAGCACTGTGAGGGGCTCTGGAAACACC. This sequence encodes CASTVRGSGNT. The entire CDR3 protein reads CASTVRGSGNTIYF.

This clone was counted ten times or more. Read sequence stops 3 residues before the CDR3 end, and the germline J gene provides the missing end. The chain couples TRBV5-1 to TRBJ2-1, with TRBD2 matching over 8 bases. The V gene end was trimmed by 7 bases and the J gene end by 2 bases; junction bases not matched to a gene: 11. The CDR3 totals 16 residues. The germline gives CDR1 SGHRS, CDR2 YFSETQ. The covered CDR3 bases are TGCGCCAGCTCACGCACGAGCGGGAGTGCCTACAATGAG. The encoded protein is CASSRTSGSAYNE. The whole CDR3 reads CASSRTSGSAYNEQFF.